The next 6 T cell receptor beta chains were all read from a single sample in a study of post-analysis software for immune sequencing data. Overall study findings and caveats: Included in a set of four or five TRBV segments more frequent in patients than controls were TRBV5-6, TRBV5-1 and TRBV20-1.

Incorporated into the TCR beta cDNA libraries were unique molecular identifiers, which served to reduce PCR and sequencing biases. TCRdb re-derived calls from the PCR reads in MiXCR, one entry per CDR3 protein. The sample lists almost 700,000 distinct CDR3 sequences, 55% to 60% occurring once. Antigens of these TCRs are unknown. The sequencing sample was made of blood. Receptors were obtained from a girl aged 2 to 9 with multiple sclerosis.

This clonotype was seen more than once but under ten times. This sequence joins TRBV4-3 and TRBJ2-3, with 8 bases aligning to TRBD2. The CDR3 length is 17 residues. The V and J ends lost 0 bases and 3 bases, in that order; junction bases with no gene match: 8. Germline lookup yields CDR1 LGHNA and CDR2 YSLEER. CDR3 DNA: TGCGCCAGCAGCCAAGATGGTGCGGGGGGTTTAACAGATACGCAGTATTTT. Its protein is CASSQDGAGGLTDTQYF.

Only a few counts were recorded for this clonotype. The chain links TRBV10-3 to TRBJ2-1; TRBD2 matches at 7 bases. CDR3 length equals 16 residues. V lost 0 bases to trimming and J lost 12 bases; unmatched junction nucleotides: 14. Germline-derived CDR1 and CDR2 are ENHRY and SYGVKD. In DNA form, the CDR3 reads TGTGCCATCAGTGAGTCCTGGACTAGGACGAGAAAGGGGCAGTTCTTC. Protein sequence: CAISESWTRTRKGQFF.

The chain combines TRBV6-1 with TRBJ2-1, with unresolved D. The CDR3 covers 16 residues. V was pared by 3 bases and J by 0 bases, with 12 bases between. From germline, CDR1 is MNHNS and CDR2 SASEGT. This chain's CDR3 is CASSDGSQPSYNEQFF. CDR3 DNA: TGTGCCAGCAGTGATGGTAGCCAGCCCTCCTACAATGAGCAGTTCTTC.

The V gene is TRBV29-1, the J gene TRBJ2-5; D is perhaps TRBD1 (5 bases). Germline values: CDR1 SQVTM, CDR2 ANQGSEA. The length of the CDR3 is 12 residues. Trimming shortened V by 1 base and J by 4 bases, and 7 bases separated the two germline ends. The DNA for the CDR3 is TGCAGCGTTGAAGTGACAGCAGAGACCCAGTACTTC. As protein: CSVEVTAETQYF. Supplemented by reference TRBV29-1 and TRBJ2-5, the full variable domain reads SAVISQKPSRDICQRGTSLTIQCQVDSQVTMMFWYRQQPGQSLTLIATANQGSEATYESGFVIDKFPISRPNLTFSTLTVSNMSPEDSSIYLCSVEVTAETQYFGPGTRLLVL.

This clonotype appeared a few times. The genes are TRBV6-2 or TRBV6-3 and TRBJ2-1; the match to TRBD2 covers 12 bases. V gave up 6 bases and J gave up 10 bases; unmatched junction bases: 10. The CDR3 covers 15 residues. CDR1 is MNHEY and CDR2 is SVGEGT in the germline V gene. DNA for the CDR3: TGTGCCAGCAGCCGCCCTAGCGGGGGGGCCCAAGAGCAGTTCTTC. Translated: CASSRPSGGAQEQFF.

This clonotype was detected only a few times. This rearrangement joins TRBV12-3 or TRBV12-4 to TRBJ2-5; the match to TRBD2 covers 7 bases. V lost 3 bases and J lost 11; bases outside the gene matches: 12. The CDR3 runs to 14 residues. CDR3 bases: TGTGCCAGCAGTTTGAGTAGCGGGCCCCCAGAGCAGTACTTC. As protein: CASSLSSGPPEQYF.